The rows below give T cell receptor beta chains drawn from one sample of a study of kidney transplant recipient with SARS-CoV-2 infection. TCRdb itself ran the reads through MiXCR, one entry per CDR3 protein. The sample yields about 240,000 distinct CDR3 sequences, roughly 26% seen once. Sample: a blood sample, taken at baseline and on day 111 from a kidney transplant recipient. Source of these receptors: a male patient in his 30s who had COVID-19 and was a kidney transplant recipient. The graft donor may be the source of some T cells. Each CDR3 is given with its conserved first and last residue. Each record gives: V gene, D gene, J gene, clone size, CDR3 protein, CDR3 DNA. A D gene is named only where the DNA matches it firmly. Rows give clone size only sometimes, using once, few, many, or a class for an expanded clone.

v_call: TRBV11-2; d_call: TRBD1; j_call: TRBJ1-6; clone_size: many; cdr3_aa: CASSRDSSYNSPLHF; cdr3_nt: TGTGCCAGCAGCAGGGACAGCTCTTATAATTCACCCCTCCACTTT
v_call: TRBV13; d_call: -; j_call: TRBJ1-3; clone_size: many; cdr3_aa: CASSHRAGNTIYF; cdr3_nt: TGTGCCAGCAGTCACAGGGCTGGAAACACCATATATTTT
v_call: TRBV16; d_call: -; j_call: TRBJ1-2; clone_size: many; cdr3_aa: CASSQIWVVRKTYGYTF; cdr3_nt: TGTGCCAGCAGCCAAATTTGGGTCGTTAGAAAGACCTATGGCTACACCTTC
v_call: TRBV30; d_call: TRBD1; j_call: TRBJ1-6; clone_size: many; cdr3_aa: CAWNQGAPFVDRGFDNSPLHF; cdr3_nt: TGTGCCTGGAATCAGGGTGCTCCGTTTGTAGACAGGGGTTTCGACAATTCACCCCTCCACTTT
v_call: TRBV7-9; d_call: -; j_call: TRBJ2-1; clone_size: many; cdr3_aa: CASSPRGTHPNEQFF; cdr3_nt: TGTGCCAGCAGCCCGAGGGGGACTCACCCCAATGAGCAGTTCTTC
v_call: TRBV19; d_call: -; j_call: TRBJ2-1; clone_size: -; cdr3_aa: CASSMRGPEMNEQFF; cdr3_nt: TGTGCCAGTAGTATGAGGGGACCAGAAATGAATGAGCAGTTCTTC
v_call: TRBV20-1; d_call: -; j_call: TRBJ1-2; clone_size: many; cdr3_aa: CSARAHGRGVGGYTF; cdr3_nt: TGCAGTGCTAGAGCCCATGGGAGAGGGGTGGGTGGCTACACCTTC
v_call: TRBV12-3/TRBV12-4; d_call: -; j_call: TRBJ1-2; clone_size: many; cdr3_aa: CASSLSGHGYTF; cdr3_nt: TGTGCCAGCAGTTTATCGGGGCATGGCTACACCTTC
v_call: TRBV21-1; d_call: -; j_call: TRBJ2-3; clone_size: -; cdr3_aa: CAGRSGLATVMQDTQYF; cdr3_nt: TGTGCCGGCAGAAGCGGACTAGCTACAGTCATGCAAGATACGCAGTATTTT
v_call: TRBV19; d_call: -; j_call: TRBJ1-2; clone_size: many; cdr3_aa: CASSINVHYTF; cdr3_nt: TGTGCCAGTAGTATCAATGTGCACTACACCTTC
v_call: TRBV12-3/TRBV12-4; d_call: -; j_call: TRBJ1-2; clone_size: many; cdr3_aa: CASSAVDSFRKTYGYTF; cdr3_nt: TGTGCCAGCAGTGCCGTCGACAGCTTCCGAAAGACCTATGGCTACACCTTC
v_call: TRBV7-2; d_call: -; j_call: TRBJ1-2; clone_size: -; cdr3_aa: CASSQLHRDGKTYGCTF; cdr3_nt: TGTGCCAGCAGCCAACTACACAGAGACGGAAAGACCTATGGCTGCACCTTC